Listed below are T cell receptor beta chains from one sample, sequenced in a study of CD8+ T cells in alopecia areata. Sequencing was performed with immunoSEQ multiplex PCR; in TCRdb, only in-frame clones are kept and a portion is missing. This table holds 170,000 or so clones, 63% found once. Source: CD4+ T cells sorted from blood, taken at week 0. The source is a human donor with alopecia areata. The CDR3 runs from the conserved cysteine through the conserved F or W. D genes are given only for firm matches. Some rows have no size entry. The others give once, few or many, or a class for an expanded clone.

V gene	clone size	D gene	J gene	CDR3 DNA	CDR3 protein
TRBV29-1	once	.	TRBJ2-7	TGCAGCGTCGAGGGGACGGGAGCCTACGAGCAGTACTTC	CSVEGTGAYEQYF
TRBV29-1	.	.	TRBJ1-1	TGCAGCGTTGAAGGGTTGTGGGGAACTGAAGCTTTCTTT	CSVEGLWGTEAFF
TRBV15	.	.	TRBJ2-1	TGTGCCACCGGGGGACAACTCCACAATGAGCAGTTCTTC	CATGGQLHNEQFF
TRBV30	.	TRBD2	TRBJ2-3	TGTGCCTGGACTGGCGGGGGAGCCTCCACAGATACGCAGTATTTT	CAWTGGGASTDTQYF
TRBV5-1	.	.	TRBJ2-3	TGCGCCAGCACCCGAACAGGCCTCAGCACAGATACGCAGTATTTT	CASTRTGLSTDTQYF
TRBV15	.	.	TRBJ2-2	TGTGCCACCAGCAAACAGGGTGATCACGGGGAGCTGTTTTTT	CATSKQGDHGELFF
TRBV7-2	.	.	TRBJ2-3	TGTGCCAGCAGCTTAGTTCTCTGGGGGTCGGGGACAGATACGCAGTATTTT	CASSLVLWGSGTDTQYF
TRBV30	once	.	TRBJ1-1	TGTGCCTGGAGTACCGCGGCCGAAGCTTTCTTT	CAWSTAAEAFF
TRBV29-1	once	.	TRBJ2-1	TGCAGCGCCAGGACCCTGGGGGCCGGAGAGGACCGGTGGTTCTTC	CSARTLGAGEDRWFF
TRBV9	.	.	TRBJ2-1	TGTGCCAGCAGCGTAGTGGGGGGGCCCTACAATGAGCAGTTCTTC	CASSVVGGPYNEQFF
TRBV29-1	few	.	TRBJ1-2	TGCAGCGTTGAAGTATGGGGGTCAGGTTGCACCTTC	CSVEVWGSGCTF
TRBV7-9	.	.	TRBJ1-1	TGTGCCAGCAGCTTAAGTCAGGGGCCTGAAGCTTTCTTT	CASSLSQGPEAFF
TRBV7-2	.	TRBD1	TRBJ1-1	TGTGCCAGCAGCTTAGTTCAGGGGGACACTGAAGCTTTCTTT	CASSLVQGDTEAFF
TRBV5-6	.	.	TRBJ2-3	TGTGCCAGCAGCTTGGACAGTAATACGCAGTATTTT	CASSLDSNTQYF
TRBV7-2	.	TRBD2	TRBJ2-1	TGTGCCAGCAGCGTTTCCGGGACTAGCGGCATCTACAATGAGCAGTTCTTC	CASSVSGTSGIYNEQFF
TRBV4-3	.	.	TRBJ1-1	TGCGCCAGCAGCCAATCCCTGGCGGACACTGAAGCTTTCTTT	CASSQSLADTEAFF
TRBV30	.	.	TRBJ2-6	TGTGCCTGGAGTGTAGAAGCCGTGATCTCTGGGGCCAACGTCCTGACTTTC	CAWSVEAVISGANVLTF
TRBV25-1	once	.	TRBJ2-3	TGTGCCAGCAGTGAATCGGTTGCAGGGGCCCGGGATACGCAGTATTTT	CASSESVAGARDTQYF